This T cell receptor (beta chain) emerged from a study of glioma-infiltrating T cells after dendritic cell vaccination. Study-level background: Treatment, given 2003 to 2012, was autologous tumor lysate-pulsed dendritic cell vaccination.

V dropped 11 bases and J dropped 6 bases, with 28 bases sitting between them. The germline V gene encodes CDR1 MNHEY and CDR2 SMNVEV (reference sequence). The CDR3 totals 16 residues. Only patients with spare fresh-frozen tumor and over two years of follow-up were included. Clones were sequenced by immunoSEQ multiplex PCR, and TCRdb holds only the in-frame ones, with some missing. The sample lists over 70,000 clones; over 75% were seen once. The chain combines TRBV27 with TRBJ1-2; possibly TRBD1 for D (6 bases). The clonotype comes from a human donor with glioblastoma. The starting material was blood, obtained before dendritic cell vaccination. The CDR3 DNA reads as TGTGCCCGACGAGGGGGGGCGAATCAACCCCAAGATGGCTACACCTTC. Amino acid sequence: CARRGGANQPQDGYTF.